Listed here is a single TCR beta chain. Its antigen is unidentified. With V trimmed by 4 bases and J by 3 bases, 8 bases remained unmatched. This CDR3 has 16 amino acids. Germline V gene sequence: CDR1 SGHNT, CDR2 YYREEE (reference sequence). The assay was immunoSEQ multiplex PCR, and TCRdb's table has in-frame clones only and misses some. The sample contains 50,000 or so clones, approximately 95% of which appear only once. The source of the sample is a study of cytomegalovirus exposure and HLA in healthy donors. Whole-study context: A later analysis reported the 130 or so validation repertoires used the same platform as the approximately 660 first-cohort repertoires. General observations from the study: A few chains linked to CMV were shown in vitro to be specific for CMV antigens. Reportedly, diagnosis of cytomegalovirus status by the classifier showed high specificity and sensitivity. The study flagged 150 to 200 TCR beta chains as cytomegalovirus-associated.

Source material: PBMCs. V gene TRBV5-4 combines with J gene TRBJ2-2, with 8 bases identical to TRBD2. The sequence derives from a woman aged 18-29 years in good health and CMV-seropositive. The CDR3 sequence is CASSQGLVVDTGELFF. As DNA, the CDR3 is TGTGCCAGCAGCCAGGGACTAGTGGTTGACACCGGGGAGCTGTTTTTT. The full variable domain, rest sourced from reference TRBV5-4 and TRBJ2-2, is ETGVTQSPTHLIKTRGQQVTLRCSSQSGHNTVSWYQQALGQGPQFIFQYYREEENGRGNFPPRFSGLQFPNYSSELNVNALELDDSALYLCASSQGLVVDTGELFFGEGSRLTVL.